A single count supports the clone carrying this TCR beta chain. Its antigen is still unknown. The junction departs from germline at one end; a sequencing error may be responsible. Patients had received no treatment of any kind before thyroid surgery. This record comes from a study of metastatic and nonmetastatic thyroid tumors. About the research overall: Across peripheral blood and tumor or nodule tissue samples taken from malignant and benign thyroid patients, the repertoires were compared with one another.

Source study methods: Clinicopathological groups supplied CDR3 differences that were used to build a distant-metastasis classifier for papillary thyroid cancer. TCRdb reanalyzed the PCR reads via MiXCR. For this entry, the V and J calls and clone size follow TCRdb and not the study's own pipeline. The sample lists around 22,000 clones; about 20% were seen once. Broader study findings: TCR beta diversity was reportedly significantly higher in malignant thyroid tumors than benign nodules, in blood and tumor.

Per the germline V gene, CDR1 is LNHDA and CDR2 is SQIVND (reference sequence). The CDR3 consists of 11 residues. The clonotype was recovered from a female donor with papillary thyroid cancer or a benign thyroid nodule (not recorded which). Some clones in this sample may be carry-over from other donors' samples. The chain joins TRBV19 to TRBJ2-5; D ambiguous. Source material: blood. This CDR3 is CASSISVTQNF. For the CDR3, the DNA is TGTGCCAGTAGTATATCAGTGACCCAGAACTTC.